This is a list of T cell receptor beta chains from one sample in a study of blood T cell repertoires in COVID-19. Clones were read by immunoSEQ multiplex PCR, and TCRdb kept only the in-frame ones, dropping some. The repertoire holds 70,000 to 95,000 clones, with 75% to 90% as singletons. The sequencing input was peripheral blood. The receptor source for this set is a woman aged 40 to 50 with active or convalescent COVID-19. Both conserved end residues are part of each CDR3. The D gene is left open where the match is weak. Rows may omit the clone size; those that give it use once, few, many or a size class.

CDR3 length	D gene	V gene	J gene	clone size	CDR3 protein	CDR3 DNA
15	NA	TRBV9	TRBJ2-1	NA	CASSPWAGFDNEQFF	TGTGCCAGCAGCCCCTGGGCAGGGTTCGACAATGAGCAGTTCTTC
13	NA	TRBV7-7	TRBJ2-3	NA	CASSLFSTDTQYF	TGTGCCAGCAGCTTATTCTCTACGGATACGCAGTATTTT
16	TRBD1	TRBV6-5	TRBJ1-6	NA	CASSYDQQGWNSPLHF	TGTGCCAGCAGTTACGATCAACAGGGGTGGAATTCACCCCTCCACTTT
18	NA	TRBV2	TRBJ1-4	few	CASSEFWGRAGTNEKLFF	TGTGCCAGCAGTGAATTTTGGGGAAGGGCGGGAACTAATGAAAAACTGTTTTTT
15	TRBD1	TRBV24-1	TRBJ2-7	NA	CATSDTGQGVNEQYF	TGTGCCACCAGCGATACGGGACAGGGTGTCAACGAGCAGTACTTC
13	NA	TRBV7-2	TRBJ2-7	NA	CASSLSGLWEQYF	TGTGCCAGCAGCCTAAGCGGTCTGTGGGAGCAGTACTTC
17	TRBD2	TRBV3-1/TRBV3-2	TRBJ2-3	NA	CASSQAGRGTSTDTQYF	TGTGCCAGCAGCCAAGCAGGGCGGGGGACTAGCACAGATACGCAGTATTTT
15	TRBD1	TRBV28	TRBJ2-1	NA	CASSLRQGNNNEQFF	TGTGCCAGCAGTTTAAGACAGGGGAATAACAATGAGCAGTTCTTC
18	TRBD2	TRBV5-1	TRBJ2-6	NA	CASSLREGLNSGANVLTF	TGCGCCAGCAGCTTGCGGGAGGGCCTAAACTCTGGGGCCAACGTCCTGACTTTC
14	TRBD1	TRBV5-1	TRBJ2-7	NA	CASSADRGGYEQYF	TGCGCCAGCAGCGCAGACAGGGGGGGCTACGAGCAGTACTTC
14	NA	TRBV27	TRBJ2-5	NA	CASSSRHHQETQYF	TGTGCCAGCAGTTCTCGACACCATCAAGAGACCCAGTACTTC
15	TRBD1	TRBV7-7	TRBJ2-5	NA	CASSLGQGAGETQYF	TGTGCTAGCAGCTTAGGACAGGGGGCGGGGGAGACCCAGTACTTC
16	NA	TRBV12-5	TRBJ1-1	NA	CASGLGRGSGNTEAFF	TGTGCTAGTGGTTTGGGCAGGGGCTCTGGGAACACTGAAGCTTTCTTT
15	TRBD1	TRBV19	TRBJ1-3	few	CASIARATGVDTIYF	TGTGCCAGTATCGCAAGGGCGACAGGGGTGGACACCATATATTTT
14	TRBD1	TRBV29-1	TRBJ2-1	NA	CSAKRDSQNGEQFF	TGCAGCGCTAAAAGGGACAGTCAAAATGGTGAGCAGTTCTTC
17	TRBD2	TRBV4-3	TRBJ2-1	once	CASSLVLAAHTGNEQFF	TGCGCCAGCAGTTTAGTCCTAGCGGCCCACACGGGCAATGAGCAGTTCTTC
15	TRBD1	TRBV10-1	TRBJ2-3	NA	CASSDPGQGKDTQYF	TGCGCCAGCAGTGACCCGGGACAGGGGAAAGATACGCAGTATTTT
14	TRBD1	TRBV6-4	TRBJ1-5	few	CASSETGENQPQHF	TGTGCCAGCAGTGAGACAGGGGAGAATCAGCCCCAGCATTTT
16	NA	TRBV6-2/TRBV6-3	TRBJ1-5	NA	CASSYGSGLSNQPQHF	TGTGCCAGCAGTTACGGTTCAGGCCTTAGCAATCAGCCCCAGCATTTT
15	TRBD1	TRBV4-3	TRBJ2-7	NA	CASSQDGQGTYEQYF	TGCGCCAGCAGCCAAGATGGACAGGGGACCTACGAGCAGTACTTC
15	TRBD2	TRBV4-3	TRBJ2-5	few	CASSQTSGSGETQYF	TGCGCCAGCAGCCAGACTAGCGGGAGTGGTGAGACCCAGTACTTC
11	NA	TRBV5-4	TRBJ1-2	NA	CASSFGYGYTF	TGTGCCAGCAGCTTCGGGTATGGCTACACCTTC
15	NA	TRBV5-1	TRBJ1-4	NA	CASSLGTGTNEKLFF	TGCGCCAGCAGCTTGGGTACAGGTACTAATGAAAAACTGTTTTTT
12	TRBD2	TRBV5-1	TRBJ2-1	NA	CASSLVAGGQFF	TGCGCCAGCAGCTTGGTAGCGGGAGGGCAGTTCTTC
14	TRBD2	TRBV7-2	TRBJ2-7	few	CASSLGVAGVRQYF	TGTGCCAGCAGCTTAGGGGTAGCGGGAGTTAGGCAGTACTTC
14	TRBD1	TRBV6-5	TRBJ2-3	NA	CASGQGLVTDTQYF	TGTGCCAGCGGACAGGGTCTTGTTACAGATACGCAGTATTTT
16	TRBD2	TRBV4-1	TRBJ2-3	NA	CASSLGTSGKRDTQYF	TGCGCCAGCAGCCTCGGGACTAGCGGGAAAAGAGATACGCAGTATTTT
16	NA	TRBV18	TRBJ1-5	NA	CASSPAGGGGDQPQHF	TGTGCCAGCTCACCAGCAGGTGGAGGGGGGGATCAGCCCCAGCATTTT
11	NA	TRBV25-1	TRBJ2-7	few	CASSFFYEQYF	TGTGCCAGCAGTTTCTTCTACGAGCAGTACTTC
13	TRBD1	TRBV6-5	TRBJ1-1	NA	CASSQQGPDRAFF	TGTGCCAGCAGTCAACAGGGGCCCGATCGAGCTTTCTTT
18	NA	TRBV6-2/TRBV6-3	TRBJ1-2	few	CASSYSPTGVTLNYGYTF	TGTGCCAGCAGTTACTCGCCCACAGGAGTAACCCTAAACTATGGCTACACCTTC
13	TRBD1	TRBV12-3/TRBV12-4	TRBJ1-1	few	CASSFGQGVGAFF	TGTGCCAGCAGTTTTGGACAGGGGGTGGGCGCTTTCTTT
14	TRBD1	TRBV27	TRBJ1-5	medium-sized	CASSGTGGYQPQHF	TGTGCCAGCAGTGGGACAGGGGGCTATCAGCCCCAGCATTTT
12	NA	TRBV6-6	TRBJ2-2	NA	CASTITSGELFF	TGTGCCAGCACCATTACGAGTGGGGAGCTGTTTTTT
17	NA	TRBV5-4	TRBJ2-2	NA	CASSFNPAGRYTGELFF	TGTGCCAGCAGCTTTAACCCGGCAGGGCGGTACACCGGGGAGCTGTTTTTT
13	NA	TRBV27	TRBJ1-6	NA	CASSLTQNSPLHF	TGTGCCAGCAGTTTAACCCAGAATTCACCCCTCCACTTT
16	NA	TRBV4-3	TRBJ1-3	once	CASSQQLGQYGNTIYF	TGCGCCAGCAGCCAACAACTTGGACAGTATGGAAACACCATATATTTT
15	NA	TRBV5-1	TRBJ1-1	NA	CASSLVESGGTEAFF	TGCGCCAGCAGCTTGGTTGAGTCGGGAGGCACTGAAGCTTTCTTT
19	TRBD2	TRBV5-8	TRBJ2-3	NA	CASSWSGTSGLPSTDTQYF	TGTGCCAGCAGCTGGTCCGGGACTAGCGGCTTACCTAGCACAGATACGCAGTATTTT
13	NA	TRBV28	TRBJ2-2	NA	CASSNRGTGELFF	TGTGCCAGCAGTAATAGGGGAACCGGGGAGCTGTTTTTT
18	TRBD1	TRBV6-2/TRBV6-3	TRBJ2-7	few	CASSFSRTGPTLSYEQYF	TGTGCCAGCAGTTTCAGCCGGACAGGCCCAACGCTGAGCTACGAGCAGTACTTC
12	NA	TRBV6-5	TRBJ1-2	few	CASSYSGDGYTF	TGTGCCAGCAGTTACTCCGGGGATGGCTACACCTTC
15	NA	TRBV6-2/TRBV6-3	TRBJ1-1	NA	CASSYGGGMDTEAFF	TGTGCCAGCAGTTACGGGGGGGGCATGGACACTGAAGCTTTCTTT
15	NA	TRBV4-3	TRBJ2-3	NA	CASSRTGASTDTQYF	TGCGCCAGCAGCCGCACGGGAGCTTCCACAGATACGCAGTATTTT
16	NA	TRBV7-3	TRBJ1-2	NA	CASSLRREGANYGYTF	TGTGCCAGCAGCTTAAGGAGGGAGGGGGCTAACTATGGCTACACCTTC
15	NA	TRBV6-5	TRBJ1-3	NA	CATQEGHMTGNTIYF	TGTGCCACCCAAGAGGGACATATGACTGGAAACACCATATATTTT
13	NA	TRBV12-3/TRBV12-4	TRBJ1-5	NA	CASSFRGDQPQHF	TGTGCCAGCAGTTTCCGCGGGGATCAGCCCCAGCATTTT
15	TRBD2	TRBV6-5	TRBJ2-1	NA	CASSLSGGRPNEQFF	TGTGCCAGCAGTCTGAGCGGGGGACGGCCAAATGAGCAGTTCTTC
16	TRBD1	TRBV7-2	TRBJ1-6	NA	CASSSTGDGYNSPLHF	TGTGCCAGCAGCTCTACAGGGGATGGTTATAATTCACCCCTCCACTTT
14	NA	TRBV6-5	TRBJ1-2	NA	CASSYSGWGGGYTF	TGTGCCAGCAGTTACTCGGGTTGGGGGGGAGGCTACACCTTC
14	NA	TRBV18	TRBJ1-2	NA	CASSPTSGEYGYTF	TGTGCCAGCTCACCTACCTCAGGGGAATATGGCTACACCTTC
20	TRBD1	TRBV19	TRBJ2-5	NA	CASRRRTGTTGTALQETQYF	TGTGCCAGTAGGAGAAGGACAGGGACGACCGGGACGGCACTACAAGAGACCCAGTACTTC
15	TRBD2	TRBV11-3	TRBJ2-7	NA	CASSLEGTSPYEQYF	TGTGCCAGCAGCTTAGAGGGGACTAGTCCATACGAGCAGTACTTC
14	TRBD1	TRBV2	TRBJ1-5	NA	CASSVTGRNQPQHF	TGTGCCAGCAGTGTGACAGGGCGCAATCAGCCCCAGCATTTT
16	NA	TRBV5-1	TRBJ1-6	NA	CASSSHPGGGNSPLHF	TGCGCCAGCAGCTCACATCCCGGGGGAGGTAATTCACCCCTCCACTTT
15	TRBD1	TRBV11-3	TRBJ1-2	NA	CASSIRQGTIYGYTF	TGTGCCAGCAGCATACGACAGGGTACCATCTATGGCTACACCTTC
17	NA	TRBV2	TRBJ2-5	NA	CASGGSGAIWYQETQYF	TGTGCCAGCGGGGGTAGCGGAGCCATTTGGTACCAAGAGACCCAGTACTTC
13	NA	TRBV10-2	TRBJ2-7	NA	CASAGIGPYEQYF	TGCGCCAGCGCGGGTATTGGTCCCTACGAGCAGTACTTC
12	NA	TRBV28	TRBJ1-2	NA	CASSPTFGGYTF	TGTGCCAGCAGTCCGACATTTGGCGGCTACACCTTC
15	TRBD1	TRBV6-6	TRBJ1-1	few	CASSPWDRGNTEAFF	TGTGCCAGCAGCCCATGGGACAGGGGAAACACTGAAGCTTTCTTT